This TCR beta chain appears in the sequencing data of a study of CD8 T cells in Susac syndrome. This CDR3 is 15 amino acids long. The V end was cut by 2 bases, the J end by 2 bases, with 13 bases between. Per the germline V gene, CDR1 is MNHEY and CDR2 is SVGEGT. Random hexamers were used to reverse transcribe about 0.5 to 1 ug of RNA. One entry per CDR3 protein results from TCRdb running MiXCR on the immunoSEQ multiplex PCR reads. Here the sample spans some 150,000 distinct CDR3 sequences, 85% to 95% being singletons. The chain combines TRBV6-2 or TRBV6-3 with TRBJ2-7; D tentatively fits TRBD1 or TRBD2 (5 bases each). Source material: CD4+ T cells from PBMCs. This TCR was recovered from a human donor with Susac syndrome. Here the CDR3 DNA reads TGTGCCAGCAGTTACGATGGGACCGTTCCCTACGAGCAGTACTTC. This gives the protein CASSYDGTVPYEQYF.